The T cell receptor (beta chain) described here comes from a study of cytomegalovirus exposure and HLA in healthy donors. PCR amplification relied on 60 Vbeta primers (plus 13 Jbeta primers). Sequenced by immunoSEQ multiplex PCR; TCRdb stores in-frame clones only, minus some. The table lists about 250,000 clones, 75% to 90% of them singletons. Note on this clone: The antigen is undetermined.

Findings of the study overall: Cytomegalovirus association was listed for roughly 160 TCR beta chains.

This CDR3 is 16 amino acids long. Between the trimmed V and J ends, which lost 7 bases and 0 bases, there was a span of 19 bases. The sequence came from a girl aged 2 to 9 in good health and CMV-seronegative. Sequencing used PBMCs. This rearrangement joins TRBV23-1 to TRBJ2-7; possible D gene TRBD1, 6 bases. TRBV23-1 is an open reading frame whose function is uncertain. CDR3 in DNA: TGCGCCAGCACCACCCTCTCGGGACAATCCTCCTACGAGCAGTACTTC. This codes for CASTTLSGQSSYEQYF.